This TCR beta chain came from a study of T cells in Graves' hyperthyroidism and ophthalmopathy. Study in general: Peripheral blood was obtained at initial diagnosis, preceding any treatment.

Trimming took 0 bases from V and 7 from J, leaving 13 bases between them. This CDR3 is 15 amino acids long. Germline V CDR1 and CDR2: MNHEY, SMNVEV (reference sequence). General study results and limits: Onset of ophthalmopathy came a median roughly 6.5 months after the model predicted it.

RNA transcripts yielded amplified TCR beta CDR3 regions. The HTBI set primed first-round TCR CDR3 RT-PCR. TCRdb independently ran MiXCR on the multiplex PCR reads; one entry per CDR3 protein. Seen here are 390,000 or so distinct CDR3 sequences, around 15% observed once, and the top ten hold under 15%. This clonotype appeared a few times. Its antigen is undetermined. The chain is built from TRBV27 and TRBJ1-5; D gene unclear. The sequence came from a young man with Graves' ophthalmopathy. The sample comprised blood. The CDR3 region is CASSLSSVRRQPQHF. The CDR3 coding sequence is TGTGCCAGCAGTTTATCGTCGGTTAGGCGACAGCCCCAGCATTTT.